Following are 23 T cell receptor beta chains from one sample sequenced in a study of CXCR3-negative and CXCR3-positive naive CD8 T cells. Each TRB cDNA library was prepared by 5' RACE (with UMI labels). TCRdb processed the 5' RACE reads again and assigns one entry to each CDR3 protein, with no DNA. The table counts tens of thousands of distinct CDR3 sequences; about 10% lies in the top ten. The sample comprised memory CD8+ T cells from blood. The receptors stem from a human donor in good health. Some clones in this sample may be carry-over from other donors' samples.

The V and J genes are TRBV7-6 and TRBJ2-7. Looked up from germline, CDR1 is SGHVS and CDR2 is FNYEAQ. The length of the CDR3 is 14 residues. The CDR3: CASSLSFGNYEQYF.

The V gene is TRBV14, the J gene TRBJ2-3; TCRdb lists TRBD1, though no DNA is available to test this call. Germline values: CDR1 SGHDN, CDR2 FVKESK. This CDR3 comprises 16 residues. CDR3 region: CASSQDFRGTPDTQYF.

The CDR3 spells CASMDAHGYTF. The chain couples TRBV12-3 or TRBV12-4 to TRBJ1-2. CDR3 length equals 11 residues.

The CDR3 loop is CASSQDRGPGFGYTF. The V call is TRBV4-3, the J call TRBJ1-2; without DNA, the TCRdb call of TRBD1 cannot be checked. Germline lookup yields CDR1 LGHNA and CDR2 YSLEER. The CDR3 consists of 15 residues.

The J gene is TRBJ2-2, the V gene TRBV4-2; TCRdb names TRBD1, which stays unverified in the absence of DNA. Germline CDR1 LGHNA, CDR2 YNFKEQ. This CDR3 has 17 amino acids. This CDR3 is CASSQDGPEQNTGELFF.

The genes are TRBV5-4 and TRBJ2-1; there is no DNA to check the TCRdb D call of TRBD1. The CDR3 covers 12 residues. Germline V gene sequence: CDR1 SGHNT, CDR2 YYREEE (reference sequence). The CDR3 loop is CASSGRDNEQFF.

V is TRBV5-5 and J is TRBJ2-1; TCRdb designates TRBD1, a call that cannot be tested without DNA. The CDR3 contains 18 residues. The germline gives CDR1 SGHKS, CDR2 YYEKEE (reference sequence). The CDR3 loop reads CASSVLLGGGASYNEQFF.

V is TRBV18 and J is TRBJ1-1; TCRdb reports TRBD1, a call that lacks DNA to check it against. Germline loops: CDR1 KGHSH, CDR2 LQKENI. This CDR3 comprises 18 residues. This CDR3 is CASSPDHSGGALNTEVFF.

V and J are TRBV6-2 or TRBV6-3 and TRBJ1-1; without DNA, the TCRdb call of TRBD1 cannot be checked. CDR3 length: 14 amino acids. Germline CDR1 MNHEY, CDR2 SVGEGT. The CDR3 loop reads CASSLLGTDSEAFF.

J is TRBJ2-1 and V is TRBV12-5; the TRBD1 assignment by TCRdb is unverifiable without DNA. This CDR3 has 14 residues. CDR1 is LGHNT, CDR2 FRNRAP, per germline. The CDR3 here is CASGLVPGAGEQFF.

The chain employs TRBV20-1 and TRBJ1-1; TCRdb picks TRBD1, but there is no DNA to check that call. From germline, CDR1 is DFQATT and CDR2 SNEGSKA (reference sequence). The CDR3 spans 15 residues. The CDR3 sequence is CSATTPGTANTEAFF.

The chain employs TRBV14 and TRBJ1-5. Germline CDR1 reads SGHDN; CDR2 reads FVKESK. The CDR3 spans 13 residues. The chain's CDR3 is CASSQASYQPQHF. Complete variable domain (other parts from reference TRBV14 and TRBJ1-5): EAGVTQFPSHSVIEKGQTVTLRCDPISGHDNLYWYRRVMGKEIKFLLHFVKESKQDESGMPNNRFLAERTGGTYSTLKVQPAELEDSGVYFCASSQASYQPQHFGDGTRLSIL.

The chain's CDR3 is CATSDFESYNEQFF. The V call is TRBV24-1, the J call TRBJ2-1. The CDR3 is made up of 14 amino acids. Germline V gene sequence: CDR1 KGHDR, CDR2 SFDVKD.

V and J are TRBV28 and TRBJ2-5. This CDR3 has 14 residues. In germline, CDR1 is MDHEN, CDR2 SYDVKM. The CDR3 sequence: CASSLSIGRETQYF.

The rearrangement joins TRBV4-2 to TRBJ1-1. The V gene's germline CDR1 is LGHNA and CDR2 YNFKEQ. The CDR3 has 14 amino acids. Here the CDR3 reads CASSQVAENTEAFF.

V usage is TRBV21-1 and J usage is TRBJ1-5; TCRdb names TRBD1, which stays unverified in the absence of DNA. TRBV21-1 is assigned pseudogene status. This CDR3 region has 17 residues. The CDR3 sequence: CASSKAGTGTRNQPQHF.

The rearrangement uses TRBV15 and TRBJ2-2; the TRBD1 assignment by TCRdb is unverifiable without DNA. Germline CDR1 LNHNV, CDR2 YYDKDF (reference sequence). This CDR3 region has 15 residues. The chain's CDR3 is CATSSQGGKPGELFF.

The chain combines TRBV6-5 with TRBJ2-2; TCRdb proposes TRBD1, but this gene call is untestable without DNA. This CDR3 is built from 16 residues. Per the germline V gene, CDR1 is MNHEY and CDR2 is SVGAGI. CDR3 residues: CASSYSGLGGTGELVF.

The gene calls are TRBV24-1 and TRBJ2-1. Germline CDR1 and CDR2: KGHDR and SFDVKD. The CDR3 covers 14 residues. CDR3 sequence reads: CATSDLGKDNEQFF.

The CDR3 here is CASSYSTGEQYF. The chain links TRBV6-5 to TRBJ2-7. CDR1 MNHEY and CDR2 SVGAGI come from the germline V gene. The CDR3 sequence is 12 residues long.

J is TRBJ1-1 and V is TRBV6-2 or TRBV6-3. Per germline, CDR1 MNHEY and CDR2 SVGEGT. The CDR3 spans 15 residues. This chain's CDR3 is CASSWVLRMNTEAFF.

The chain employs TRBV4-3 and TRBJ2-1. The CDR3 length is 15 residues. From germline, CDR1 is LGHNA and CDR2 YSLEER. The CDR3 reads CASSQDRIVQNEQFF.

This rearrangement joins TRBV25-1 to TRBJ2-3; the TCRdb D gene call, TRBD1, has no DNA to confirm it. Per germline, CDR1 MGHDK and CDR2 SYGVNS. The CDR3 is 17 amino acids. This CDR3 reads CASSAPWVSQGADTQYF.